This TCR beta chain was recorded in a study of shared clonotypes between healthy human individuals. Regarding the study as a whole: Donors were few, which limited the genetic and exposure-history diversity represented.

Repertoires were generated with immunoSEQ multiplex PCR, while TCRdb's copy carries only in-frame clones and drops some. Here the sample spans approximately 500,000 clones, 60% to 80% being singletons. The CDR3 covers 8 residues. Germline V gives CDR1 SQVTM, CDR2 ANQGSEA. Trimming left V 3 bases short and J 12 bases short, with 6 bases between. The study drew its donors from healthy HIV-negative adults without recent acute infections or vaccinations. Genomic DNA, for the unsorted samples, came from around 90 million PBMCs. A word on this clone: Antigen specificity is unknown.

Sequencing was done on a sample of PBMCs. The source of this sequence is a woman aged 40 to 55 in good health. Some clones in this sample may be carry-over from other donors' samples. This chain uses TRBV29-1 with TRBJ2-7; D not certain. The DNA of the CDR3 is TGCAGCGTTGATGGGTTGTACTTC. This encodes CSVDGLYF.